This T cell receptor (beta chain) emerged from a study of blood T cell repertoires in COVID-19. Study-wide background: Samples came from the United States, Italy and Spain, spanning acute and convalescent COVID-19. The cDNA or gDNA used as material had been derived from T cells, B-cell-depleted T cells, or PBMCs.

Authors' processing steps: Amplification with reference gene primers provided the estimates of nucleated cell counts. Clones were read by immunoSEQ multiplex PCR, and TCRdb kept only the in-frame ones, dropping some. That table furnishes V, J and clone size, whereas the DNA furnished D and trimming. The sample contains 90,000 to 95,000 clones, about 88% of which appear only once. CDR1 and CDR2 (germline): SEHNR, FQNEAQ (reference sequence). The CDR3 has 18 residues. With 0 bases clipped from V and 3 bases from J, the junction kept 7 bases outside the gene matches. The sequence was collected from a woman aged 80 or over with active COVID-19. Material for sequencing was peripheral blood. The V gene is TRBV7-9, the J gene TRBJ2-1, with 11 bases identical to TRBD2. CDR3 sequence reads: CASSLAFPGTSGYNEQFF. In DNA, the CDR3 is TGTGCCAGCAGCTTAGCGTTCCCGGGGACTAGCGGCTACAATGAGCAGTTCTTC. Full variable domain (remainder filled in from reference TRBV7-9 and TRBJ2-1): DTGVSQNPRHKITKRGQNVTFRCDPISEHNRLYWYRQTLGQGPEFLTYFQNEAQLEKSRLLSDRFSAERPKGSFSTLEIQRTEQGDSAMYLCASSLAFPGTSGYNEQFFGPGTRLTVL.